This record covers a single T cell receptor (beta chain). Through negative isolation, CD4+ and CD8+ T cells were obtained, while TEMRA cells were enriched using FACS. These data come from a study of CD8 T cells in Susac syndrome. Whole-study context: At the time of blood draw, patients with Susac syndrome were therapy-naive, receiving corticosteroids, or receiving intravenous immunoglobulin alone.

Random hexamers were used to reverse transcribe about 0.45 to 1 ug of RNA. A multiplex approach, immunoSEQ multiplex PCR, amplified TCR beta CDR3 across 54 Vbeta and 13 Jbeta. MiXCR, applied by TCRdb to the immunoSEQ multiplex PCR reads, yields one record per CDR3 protein. The sample lists about 120,000 distinct CDR3 sequences; around 94% were seen once. Trimming cost V 4 bases and J 3 bases, with 12 bases left between them. The CDR3 is made up of 14 amino acids. Per the germline V gene, CDR1 is MNHEY and CDR2 is SVGAGI. The sample comprised CD8+ T cells from PBMCs. This TCR was sampled from a human donor with Susac syndrome. The J gene is TRBJ1-2, the V gene TRBV6-5, with D unclear. The CDR3 here is CASSFRSEHYGYTF. In DNA, the CDR3 is TGTGCCAGCAGTTTTCGATCCGAGCACTATGGCTACACCTTC.